Shown below are 7 T cell receptor beta chains from a single sample sequenced in a study of cytomegalovirus exposure and HLA in healthy donors. The PCR employed 60 Vbeta primers together with 13 Jbeta primers. Method: immunoSEQ multiplex PCR; TCRdb's copy keeps in-frame clones and lacks some. The sample includes 110,000 or so clones, 82% of them seen just once. Sequenced input: PBMCs. The origin of the receptors is a young woman in good health and CMV-seronegative.

The CDR3 spells CASSLVQGRPDTQYF. CDR3 in DNA: TGTGCCAGCAGCTTGGTACAGGGGAGGCCAGATACGCAGTATTTT. The rearrangement links TRBV5-6 to TRBJ2-3; TRBD1 is a possible D gene (7 bases). The CDR3 length is 15 residues. Germline V gene lookup returns CDR1 SGHDT and CDR2 YYEEEE. Trimming left V 0 bases short and J 4 bases short, with 12 bases between.

In this sample, this clone turned up a few times. This chain connects TRBV5-4 to TRBJ2-3; 10 positions agree with TRBD2. J was trimmed by 1 base and V by 3 bases; bases with no gene match: 5. Germline V lookup: CDR1 SGHNT, CDR2 YYREEE (reference sequence). The CDR3 extends over 16 amino acids. As DNA, the CDR3 is TGTGCCAGCAGCTCCGGGACTAGCGCTCGCACAGATACGCAGTATTTT. Amino acids: CASSSGTSARTDTQYF.

This clone was found a few times. This chain uses TRBV29-1 with TRBJ1-2, with unresolved D. Germline lookup yields CDR1 SQVTM and CDR2 ANQGSEA. The CDR3 extends over 12 amino acids. The germline V and J ends were trimmed by 1 base and 5 bases, with 8 bases remaining between them. The DNA of the CDR3 is TGCAGCGTTGAAGGCAGGCCATATGGCTACACCTTC. Its protein is CSVEGRPYGYTF.

This clone was detected once. The gene calls are TRBV28 and TRBJ1-2, with 8 bases that match TRBD1. This CDR3 is built from 16 residues. The germline V gene encodes CDR1 MDHEN and CDR2 SYDVKM. The junction had 13 bases not matched to a gene; V was cut back by 6 bases and J by 4 bases. CDR3: CASSPVTGGSVYGYTF. CDR3 nucleotides: TGTGCCAGCAGCCCAGTTACAGGGGGTAGCGTCTATGGCTACACCTTC.

V gene TRBV6-4 combines with J gene TRBJ1-2; TRBD1 is a possible D gene (6 bases). V lost 6 bases and J 4 bases, leaving 15 bases between the germline ends. The CDR3 is made up of 14 amino acids. The germline CDR1 and CDR2 sequences are MRHNA and SNTAGT. CDR3: CASRQRDTTYGYTF. The CDR3 DNA follows: TGTGCCAGCAGGCAAAGGGACACGACCTATGGCTACACCTTC.

This clone is a singleton in its sample. This chain links TRBV10-3 with TRBJ1-1, with TRBD1 matching over 8 bases. The CDR3 runs to 13 residues. V gave up 3 bases and J gave up 5 bases; unmatched junction bases: 2. CDR1 ENHRY and CDR2 SYGVKD come from the germline V gene. The CDR3 DNA is TGTGCCATCAGTGAACAGGGGGGGACTGAAGCTTTCTTT. Translating it yields CAISEQGGTEAFF.

V is TRBV21-1 and J is TRBJ2-2; TRBD1 reflects the table's D call only, with no check against the DNA. TRBV21-1 is a pseudogene segment. This CDR3 has 17 amino acids. The chain's CDR3 is CASSKGLGTSYTGELFF. The CDR3 DNA reads TGTGCCAGCAGCAAAGGTCTTGGGACAAGTTATACCGGGGAGCTGTTTTTT.